The 21 T cell receptor beta chains below were found in one sample sequenced in a study of blood T cell repertoires in COVID-19. Sequencing was performed with immunoSEQ multiplex PCR; in TCRdb, only in-frame clones are kept and a portion is missing. The profile shows 65,000 or so clones, over 65% of them singletons. The source material was peripheral blood. These receptors came from a woman between 65 and 79 years old with acute or convalescent COVID-19.

This clone was detected once. Written as DNA, the CDR3 is TGTGCCAGCAGCTTGGACCAGATTTGGGAGACCCAGTACTTC. Translated: CASSLDQIWETQYF. The J gene is TRBJ2-5, the V gene TRBV5-6; no clear D gene. Between the trimmed V and J ends, which lost 0 bases and 5 bases, there was a span of 11 bases. The length of the CDR3 is 14 residues. Germline lookup yields CDR1 SGHDT and CDR2 YYEEEE.

This clone was found a few times. V is TRBV12-3 or TRBV12-4 and J is TRBJ1-5; 7 bases align to TRBD1. With V trimmed by 5 bases and J by 7 bases, 5 bases remained unmatched. The length of the CDR3 is 13 residues. This CDR3 reads CASSPDREQPQHF. The CDR3 region has the DNA TGTGCCAGCAGTCCTGACAGGGAACAGCCCCAGCATTTT.

This clone was counted between two and nine times. The V gene is TRBV12-1, the J gene TRBJ1-5. TRBV12-1 constitutes a pseudogene. The CDR3 has 16 residues. The CDR3 region has the DNA TGTGCCAGCAGATTAACAAGGAAGAGGGGCAATCAGCCCCAGCATTTT. Encoded protein: CASRLTRKRGNQPQHF.

The CDR3 loop is CASSLRGRNTEAFF. In DNA form, the CDR3 reads TGTGCCAGCAGCTTACGGGGTCGGAACACTGAAGCTTTCTTT. The gene calls are TRBV7-9 and TRBJ1-1, with D unclear. CDR1 SEHNR and CDR2 FQNEAQ come from the germline V gene (reference sequence). V was cut by 2 bases and J by 1 base, with 8 bases left in between. There are 14 residues in the CDR3.

This clone was picked up a small number of times. The rearrangement joins TRBV15 to TRBJ2-5; 7 nucleotides match TRBD1. Looked up from germline, CDR1 is LNHNV and CDR2 is YYDKDF (reference sequence). The CDR3 loop spans 15 amino acids. V gave up 2 bases and J gave up 2 bases; unmatched junction bases: 5. The CDR3 DNA is TGTGCCACCAGCAGACAGCGGACAGGTCAAGAGACCCAGTACTTC. It specifies CATSRQRTGQETQYF.

This clone has only one observation. The CDR3 protein is CASSQDLGEGQETQYF. In DNA, the CDR3 is TGTGCCAGCAGCCAAGATCTAGGGGAGGGGCAAGAGACCCAGTACTTC. This chain joins TRBV4-2 and TRBJ2-5; the match to TRBD2 covers 7 bases. Germline CDR1 is LGHNA and CDR2 is YNFKEQ. This CDR3 has 16 amino acids. With V trimmed by 0 bases and J by 2 bases, 6 bases remained unmatched.

The genes are TRBV18 and TRBJ2-1, with 7 bases lining up with TRBD1. Looked up from germline, CDR1 is KGHSH and CDR2 is LQKENI. V lost 0 bases and J lost 4; bases outside the gene matches: 0. This CDR3 has 14 residues. CDR3: CASSPPGQYNEQFF. The CDR3 nucleotides are TGTGCCAGCTCACCACCGGGACAGTACAATGAGCAGTTCTTC.

V usage is TRBV5-1 and J usage is TRBJ1-6; no definite D call. Trimming removed 4 bases at V and 5 bases at J, with 13 bases between. The germline CDR1 and CDR2 sequences are SGHRS and YFSETQ. This CDR3 spans 15 amino acids. In nucleotides, the CDR3 is TGCGCCAGCAGCCTCGACGGAGGACATAATTCACCCCTCCACTTT. Encoded protein: CASSLDGGHNSPLHF. The full variable domain, with the rest looked up from reference TRBV5-1 and TRBJ1-6, is KAGVTQTPRYLIKTRGQQVTLSCSPISGHRSVSWYQQTPGQGLQFLFEYFSETQRNKGNFPGRFSGRQFSNSRSEMNVSTLELGDSALYLCASSLDGGHNSPLHFGNGTRLTVT.

This clone appeared once. The rearrangement uses TRBV28 and TRBJ2-6; a possible D gene is TRBD1 (6 bases). Germline V gives CDR1 MDHEN, CDR2 SYDVKM. With 1 base removed from V and 0 bases from J, the gap between germline ends came to 10 bases. This CDR3 is built from 17 residues. The CDR3: CASSLYRDNSGANVLTF. The CDR3 coding sequence is TGTGCCAGCAGTTTATATAGGGACAACTCTGGGGCCAACGTCCTGACTTTC.

The chain links TRBV29-1 to TRBJ2-5; D is uncertain. Trimming removed 6 bases at V and 3 bases at J, with 8 bases between. This CDR3 spans 11 amino acids. Germline CDR1 is SQVTM and CDR2 is ANQGSEA. The CDR3 is CSVEIEETQYF. DNA of the CDR3: TGCAGCGTGGAAATAGAAGAGACCCAGTACTTC. The entire variable domain, with the rest obtained from reference TRBV29-1 and TRBJ2-5, is as follows: SAVISQKPSRDICQRGTSLTIQCQVDSQVTMMFWYRQQPGQSLTLIATANQGSEATYESGFVIDKFPISRPNLTFSTLTVSNMSPEDSSIYLCSVEIEETQYFGPGTRLLVL.

The chain is built from TRBV6-1 and TRBJ2-7; weak D call: TRBD1 (8 bases). The V gene lost 2 bases and the J gene lost 6 bases, with 17 bases spanning the gap. The germline V gene has CDR1 MNHNS and CDR2 SASEGT. The CDR3 loop spans 15 amino acids. The CDR3 loop reads CASSEYGQGGSEQYF. The CDR3 DNA reads TGTGCCAGCAGTGAATATGGACAGGGAGGGTCCGAGCAGTACTTC.

V and J are TRBV7-8 and TRBJ2-7; 7 bases fit TRBD1. The V and J ends lost 4 bases and 12 bases, in that order; junction bases with no gene match: 15. CDR1 and CDR2 from the germline V gene are SGHVS and FQNEAQ. The CDR3 spans 14 residues. CDR3: CASSSSGTEGLWYF. CDR3 nucleotides: TGTGCCAGCAGCTCATCCGGGACAGAGGGGTTGTGGTACTTC.

The chain links TRBV6-1 to TRBJ2-7; unclear D gene. Germline CDR1 MNHNS, CDR2 SASEGT. Trimming stripped 1 base from V and 7 bases from J, with 11 bases between. The length of the CDR3 is 13 residues. The CDR3 DNA is TGTGCCAGCAGTGAAGAGGCCCAGAGGGAGCAGTACTTC. It encodes CASSEEAQREQYF.

This clone appeared a single time. The genes are TRBV27 and TRBJ2-1; 10 bases agree with TRBD2. Unmatched junction bases numbered 6, after V lost 4 bases and J lost 9 bases. Germline V gives CDR1 MNHEY, CDR2 SMNVEV (reference sequence). The CDR3 runs 14 residues. In DNA form, the CDR3 reads TGTGCCAGCAGTTGGGCTAGCGGGAGCTTTGAGCAGTTCTTC. Protein: CASSWASGSFEQFF.

This chain connects TRBV2 to TRBJ1-5, with a tentative D call TRBD1 (5 bases). This CDR3 contains 13 residues. V lost 10 bases, J lost 2 bases, and 12 bases lay in between. Per the germline V gene, CDR1 is SNHLY and CDR2 is FYNNEI. The CDR3 DNA reads as TGTGCCACCCGGGGGAGGGGCAATCAGCCCCAGCATTTT. It codes for CATRGRGNQPQHF.

This clone was picked up one time. This chain connects TRBV9 to TRBJ2-1; 9 bases fit TRBD2. CDR1 is SGDLS and CDR2 is YYNGEE in the germline V gene. CDR3 length: 15 amino acids. The junction had 10 bases not matched to a gene; V was cut back by 3 bases and J by 9 bases. CDR3 region: CASSGGGGAFPEQFF. The CDR3 DNA reads TGTGCCAGCAGCGGAGGCGGGGGGGCCTTTCCTGAGCAGTTCTTC. The full variable domain, rest sourced from reference TRBV9 and TRBJ2-1, is DSGVTQTPKHLITATGQRVTLRCSPRSGDLSVYWYQQSLDQGLQFLIQYYNGEERAKGNILERFSAQQFPDLHSELNLSSLELGDSALYFCASSGGGGAFPEQFFGPGTRLTVL.

This clone is medium-sized (0.01 to 0.1%) by share. The chain links TRBV18 to TRBJ1-4; D may be TRBD1 (6 bases). The CDR3 is made up of 15 amino acids. The ends were cut back, 2 bases at V and 5 bases at J, with 12 bases in the middle. Germline assignment: CDR1 KGHSH and CDR2 LQKENI. The CDR3 here is CASSPGQGTNEKLFF. CDR3 nucleotides: TGTGCCAGCTCACCAGGGCAGGGGACGAATGAAAAACTGTTTTTT.

This chain joins TRBV7-9 and TRBJ2-1; D may be TRBD1 (5 bases). There are 15 residues in the CDR3. V lost 5 bases and J 7 bases, leaving 18 bases between the germline ends. Germline V gene data show CDR1 as SEHNR and CDR2 as FQNEAQ (reference sequence). Here the CDR3 reads CASSPSQGLGNEQFF. CDR3 nucleotide sequence: TGTGCCAGCAGCCCTTCGCAGGGTTTGGGGAATGAGCAGTTCTTC.

The chain carries TRBV11-2 and TRBJ1-4; D unclear. This CDR3 contains 13 residues. The germline CDR1 and CDR2 sequences are SGHAT and FQNNGV. Trimming left V 6 bases short and J 6 bases short, with 11 bases between. Here the CDR3 DNA reads TGTGCCAGCAGTCAAATACGGGATGAAAAACTGTTTTTT. Amino acid sequence: CASSQIRDEKLFF. Complete variable domain (other parts from reference TRBV11-2 and TRBJ1-4): EAGVAQSPRYKIIEKRQSVAFWCNPISGHATLYWYQQILGQGPKLLIQFQNNGVVDDSQLPKDRFSAERLKGVDSTLKIQPAKLEDSAVYLCASSQIRDEKLFFGSGTQLSVL.

The V call is TRBV6-2 or TRBV6-3, the J call TRBJ1-4; D unclear. The V and J ends lost 0 bases and 8 bases respectively, with 16 bases between them. Germline loops: CDR1 MNHEY, CDR2 SVGEGT. The length of the CDR3 is 16 residues. CDR3 protein: CASSYSKWQMMEKLFF. The CDR3 coding sequence is TGTGCCAGCAGTTACTCGAAATGGCAGATGATGGAAAAACTGTTTTTT.

This sequence joins TRBV10-3 and TRBJ2-3, with D possibly matching TRBD2 (6 bases). The germline gives CDR1 ENHRY, CDR2 SYGVKD. The V end was cut by 6 bases, the J end by 2 bases, with 9 bases between. The CDR3 runs to 13 residues. The CDR3 DNA reads TGTGCCATCAGGGGCGGGAACACAGATACGCAGTATTTT. Protein: CAIRGGNTDTQYF.